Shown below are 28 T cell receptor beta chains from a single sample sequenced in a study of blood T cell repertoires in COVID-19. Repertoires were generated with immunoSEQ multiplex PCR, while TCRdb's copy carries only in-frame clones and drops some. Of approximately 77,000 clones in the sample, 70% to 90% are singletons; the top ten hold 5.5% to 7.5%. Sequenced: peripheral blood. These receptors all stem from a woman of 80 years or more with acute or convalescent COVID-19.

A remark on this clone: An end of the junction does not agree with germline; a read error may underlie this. The CDR3 sequence is CASSPTGLAGGNEQFF. The CDR3 DNA sequence: TGTGCTAGCAGCCCCACGGGGCTAGCGGGGGGGAACGAGCAGTTCTTC. The V and J genes are TRBV7-7 and TRBJ2-1; 12 bases fit TRBD2. The CDR3 is 16 residues long. Germline CDR1 reads SSHAT; CDR2 reads FNYEAQ (reference sequence).

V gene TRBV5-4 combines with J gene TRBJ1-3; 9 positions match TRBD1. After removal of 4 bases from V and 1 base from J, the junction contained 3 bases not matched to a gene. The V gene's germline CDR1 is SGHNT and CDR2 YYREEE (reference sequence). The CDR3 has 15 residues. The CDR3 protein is CASSAGTGSGNTIYF. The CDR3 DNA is TGTGCCAGCAGCGCCGGGACAGGGTCTGGAAACACCATATATTTT.

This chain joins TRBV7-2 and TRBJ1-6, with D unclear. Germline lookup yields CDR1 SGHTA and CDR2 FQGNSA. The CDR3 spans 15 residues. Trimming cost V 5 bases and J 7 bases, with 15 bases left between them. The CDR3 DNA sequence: TGTGCCAGCAGCCTCCGAGGAGGAGAAAATTCACCCCTCCACTTT. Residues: CASSLRGGENSPLHF.

The CDR3 here is CASSLASSGRGGFGQYF. CDR3 coding DNA: TGTGCCAGCAGCTTAGCGAGTTCCGGACGAGGAGGATTCGGGCAGTACTTC. The rearrangement links TRBV7-9 to TRBJ2-7, with D possibly TRBD2 on 5 matching bases. The CDR3 extends over 17 amino acids. V lost 0 bases to trimming and J lost 9 bases, with 24 bases between them. Germline loops: CDR1 SEHNR, CDR2 FQNEAQ (reference sequence).

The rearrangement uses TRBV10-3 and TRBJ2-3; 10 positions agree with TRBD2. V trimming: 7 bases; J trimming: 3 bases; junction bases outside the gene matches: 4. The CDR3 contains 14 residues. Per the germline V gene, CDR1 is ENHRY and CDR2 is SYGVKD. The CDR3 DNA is TGTGCCATCACCCCGACTAGCGGGACAGATACGCAGTATTTT. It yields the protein CAITPTSGTDTQYF.

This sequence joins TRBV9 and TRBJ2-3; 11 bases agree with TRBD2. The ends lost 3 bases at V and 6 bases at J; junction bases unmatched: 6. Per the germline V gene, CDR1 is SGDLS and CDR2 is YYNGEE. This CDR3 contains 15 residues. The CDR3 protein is CASSETPSGGDTQYF. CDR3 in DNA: TGTGCCAGCAGCGAAACCCCTAGCGGGGGGGATACGCAGTATTTT. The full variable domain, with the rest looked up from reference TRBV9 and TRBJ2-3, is DSGVTQTPKHLITATGQRVTLRCSPRSGDLSVYWYQQSLDQGLQFLIQYYNGEERAKGNILERFSAQQFPDLHSELNLSSLELGDSALYFCASSETPSGGDTQYFGPGTRLTVL.

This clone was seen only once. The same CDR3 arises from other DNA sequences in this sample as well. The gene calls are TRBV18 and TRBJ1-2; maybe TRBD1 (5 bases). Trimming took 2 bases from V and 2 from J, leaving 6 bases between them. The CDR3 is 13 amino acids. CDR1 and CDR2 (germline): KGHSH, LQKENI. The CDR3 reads CASSPDSNYGYTF. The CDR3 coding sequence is TGTGCCAGCTCACCAGACAGCAACTATGGCTACACCTTC.

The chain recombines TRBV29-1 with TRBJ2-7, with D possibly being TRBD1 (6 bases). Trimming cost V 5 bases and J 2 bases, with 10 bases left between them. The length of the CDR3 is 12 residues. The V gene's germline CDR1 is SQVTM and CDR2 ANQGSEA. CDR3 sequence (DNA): TGCAGCGTTCTGACAGGACCCTACGAGCAGTACTTC. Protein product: CSVLTGPYEQYF.

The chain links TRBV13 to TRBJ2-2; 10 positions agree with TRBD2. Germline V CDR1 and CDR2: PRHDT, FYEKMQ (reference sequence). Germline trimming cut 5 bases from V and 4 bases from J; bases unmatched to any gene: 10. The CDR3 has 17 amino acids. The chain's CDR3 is CASSKKREGFSTGELFF. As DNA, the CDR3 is TGTGCCAGCAGCAAAAAGCGGGAGGGGTTTTCCACCGGGGAGCTGTTTTTT.

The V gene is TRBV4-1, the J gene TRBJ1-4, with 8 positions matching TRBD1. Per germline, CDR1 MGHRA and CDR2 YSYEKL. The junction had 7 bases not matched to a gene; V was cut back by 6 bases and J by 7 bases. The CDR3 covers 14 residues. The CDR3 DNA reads TGCGCCAGCAGGGTACAGGGGGGGAGTGAAAAACTGTTTTTT. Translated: CASRVQGGSEKLFF.

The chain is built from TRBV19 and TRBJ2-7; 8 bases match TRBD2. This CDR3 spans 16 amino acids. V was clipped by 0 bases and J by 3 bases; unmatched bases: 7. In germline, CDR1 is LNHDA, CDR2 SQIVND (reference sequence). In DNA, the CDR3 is TGTGCCAGTAGTATAGATAGCGGGGCATTTATCTACGAGCAGTACTTC. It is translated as CASSIDSGAFIYEQYF.

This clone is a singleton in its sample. The CDR3 nucleotides read TGTGCCAGCAGTTACGCCGTAGTGCCCGGGACAGGAACCTACGAGCAGTACTTC. It is translated as CASSYAVVPGTGTYEQYF. V and J are TRBV6-2 or TRBV6-3 and TRBJ2-7; 8 bases map to TRBD1. V shed 2 bases and J 2 bases; nucleotides not matched to a gene: 14. Per the germline V gene, CDR1 is MNHEY and CDR2 is SVGEGT. This CDR3 has 18 residues.

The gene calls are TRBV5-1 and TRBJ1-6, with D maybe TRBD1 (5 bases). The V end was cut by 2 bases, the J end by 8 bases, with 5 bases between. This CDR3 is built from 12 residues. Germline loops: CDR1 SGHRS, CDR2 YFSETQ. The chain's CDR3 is CASSLGDSPLHF. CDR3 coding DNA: TGCGCCAGCAGCTTAGGGGATTCACCCCTCCACTTT.

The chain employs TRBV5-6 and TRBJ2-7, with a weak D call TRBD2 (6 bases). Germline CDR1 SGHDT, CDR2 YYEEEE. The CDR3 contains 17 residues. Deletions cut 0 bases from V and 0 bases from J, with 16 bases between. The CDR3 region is CASSLVAAGPSSYEQYF. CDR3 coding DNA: TGTGCCAGCAGCTTGGTGGCGGCGGGGCCAAGCTCCTACGAGCAGTACTTC. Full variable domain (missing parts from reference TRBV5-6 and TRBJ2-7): DAGVTQSPTHLIKTRGQQVTLRCSPKSGHDTVSWYQQALGQGPQFIFQYYEEEERQRGNFPDRFSGHQFPNYSSELNVNALLLGDSALYLCASSLVAAGPSSYEQYFGPGTRLTVT.

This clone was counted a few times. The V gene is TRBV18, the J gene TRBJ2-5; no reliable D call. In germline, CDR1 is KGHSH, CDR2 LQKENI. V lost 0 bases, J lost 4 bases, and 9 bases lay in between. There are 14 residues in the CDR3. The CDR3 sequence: CASSPPEQIETQYF. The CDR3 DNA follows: TGTGCCAGCTCACCACCGGAACAGATAGAGACCCAGTACTTC.

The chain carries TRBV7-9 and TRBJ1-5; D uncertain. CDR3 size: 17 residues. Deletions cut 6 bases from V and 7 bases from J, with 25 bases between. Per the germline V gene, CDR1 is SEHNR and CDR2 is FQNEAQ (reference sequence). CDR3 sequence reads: CASSPDLENFSGQPQHF. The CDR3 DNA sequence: TGTGCCAGCAGTCCCGATCTGGAGAATTTTTCTGGGCAGCCCCAGCATTTT.

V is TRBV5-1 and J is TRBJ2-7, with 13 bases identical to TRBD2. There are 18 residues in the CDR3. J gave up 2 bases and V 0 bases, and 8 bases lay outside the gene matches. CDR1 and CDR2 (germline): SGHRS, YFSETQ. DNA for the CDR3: TGCGCCAGCAGCTTGGAACTAGCGGGGGGGGCTCGAACCTACGAGCAGTACTTC. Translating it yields CASSLELAGGARTYEQYF.

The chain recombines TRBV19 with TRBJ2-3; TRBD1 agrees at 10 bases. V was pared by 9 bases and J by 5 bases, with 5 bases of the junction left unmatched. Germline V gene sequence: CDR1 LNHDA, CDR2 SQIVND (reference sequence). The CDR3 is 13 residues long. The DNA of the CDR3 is TGTGCCAGCTCAGACAGGGGGCAAGATACGCAGTATTTT. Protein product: CASSDRGQDTQYF.

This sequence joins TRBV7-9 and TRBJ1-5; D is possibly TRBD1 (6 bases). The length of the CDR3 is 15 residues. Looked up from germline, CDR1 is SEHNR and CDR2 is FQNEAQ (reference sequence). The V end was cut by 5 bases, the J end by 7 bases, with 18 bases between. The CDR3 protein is CASSASDRGSQPQHF. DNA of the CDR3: TGTGCCAGCAGCGCCTCGGACAGAGGGTCGCAGCCCCAGCATTTT.

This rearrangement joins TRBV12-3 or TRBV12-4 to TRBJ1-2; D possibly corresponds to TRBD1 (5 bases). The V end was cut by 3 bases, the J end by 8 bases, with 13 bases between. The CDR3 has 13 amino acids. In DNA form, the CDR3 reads TGTGCCAGCAGTTTTTGGCAGGGAGGCGGCTACACCTTC. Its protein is CASSFWQGGGYTF.

In nucleotides, the CDR3 is TGTGCCACCCATGACTCCCCTAGCACAGATACGCAGTATTTT. It translates to CATHDSPSTDTQYF. The chain recombines TRBV19 with TRBJ2-3; D unclear. Germline V gene sequence: CDR1 LNHDA, CDR2 SQIVND (reference sequence). The CDR3 loop spans 14 amino acids. Trimming shortened V by 10 bases and J by 0 bases, and 14 bases separated the two germline ends.

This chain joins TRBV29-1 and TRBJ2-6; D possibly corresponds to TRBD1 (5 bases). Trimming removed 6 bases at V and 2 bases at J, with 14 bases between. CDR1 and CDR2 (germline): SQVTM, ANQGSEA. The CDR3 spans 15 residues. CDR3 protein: CSVREKLTGANVLTF. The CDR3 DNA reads TGCAGCGTCAGGGAAAAGTTAACTGGGGCCAACGTCCTGACTTTC.

CDR3 protein: CASSHRTGGLYEQYF. The CDR3 region has the DNA TGTGCCAGCAGCCACCGGACAGGTGGACTCTACGAGCAGTACTTC. The chain employs TRBV3-1 (or the pseudogene TRBV3-2) and TRBJ2-7, with 7 bases matching TRBD1. The CDR3 consists of 15 residues. J gave up 3 bases and V 3 bases, and 8 bases lay outside the gene matches. Looked up from germline, CDR1 is LGHDT and CDR2 is YNNKEL (reference sequence).

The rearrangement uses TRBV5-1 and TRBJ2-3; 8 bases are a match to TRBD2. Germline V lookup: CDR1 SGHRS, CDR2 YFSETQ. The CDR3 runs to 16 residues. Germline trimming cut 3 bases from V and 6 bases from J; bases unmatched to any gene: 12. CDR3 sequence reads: CASSSGLAGLVDTQYF. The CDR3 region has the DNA TGCGCCAGCAGCTCCGGTCTAGCGGGCCTTGTTGATACGCAGTATTTT.

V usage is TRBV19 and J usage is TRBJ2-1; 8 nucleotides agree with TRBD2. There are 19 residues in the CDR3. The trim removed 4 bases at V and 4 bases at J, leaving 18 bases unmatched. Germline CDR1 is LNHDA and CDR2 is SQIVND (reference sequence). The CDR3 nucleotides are TGTGCCAGTAGTACCTCCCCGGCGCGAGCGGGGGACCGATACAATGAGCAGTTCTTC. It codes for CASSTSPARAGDRYNEQFF. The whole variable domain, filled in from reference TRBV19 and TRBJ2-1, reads DGGITQSPKYLFRKEGQNVTLSCEQNLNHDAMYWYRQDPGQGLRLIYYSQIVNDFQKGDIAEGYSVSREKKESFPLTVTSAQKNPTAFYLCASSTSPARAGDRYNEQFFGPGTRLTVL.

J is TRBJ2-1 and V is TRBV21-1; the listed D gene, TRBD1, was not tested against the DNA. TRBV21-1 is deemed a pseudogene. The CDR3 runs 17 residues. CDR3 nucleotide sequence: TGTGCCAGCAGCCGAAAGTTGGGGCAGGGGAAAGACAATGAGCAGTTCTTC. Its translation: CASSRKLGQGKDNEQFF.

CDR3 coding DNA: TGTGCCACCAGCGAGGACAGGGGCACCGGGGAGCTGTTTTTT. Translated: CATSEDRGTGELFF. The chain is built from TRBV15 and TRBJ2-2; 9 bases line up with TRBD1. The germline CDR1 and CDR2 sequences are LNHNV and YYDKDF (reference sequence). J lost 4 bases, V lost 5 bases, and 2 bases had no gene match. This CDR3 contains 14 residues.

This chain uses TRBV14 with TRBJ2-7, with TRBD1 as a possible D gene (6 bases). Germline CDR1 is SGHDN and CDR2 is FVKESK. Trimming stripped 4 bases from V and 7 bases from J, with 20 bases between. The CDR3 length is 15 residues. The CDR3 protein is CASSPIETGPWEQYF. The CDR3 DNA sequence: TGTGCCAGCAGCCCCATAGAGACAGGACCCTGGGAGCAGTACTTC.